This TCR beta chain was identified in a study of CD8+CD57+ T cells in acquired aplastic anemia. Overall study: Healthy donors gave about 10.8 million reads on average for CD4+ cells.

The CDR3 is 13 residues long. Germline assignment: CDR1 SQVTM and CDR2 ANQGSEA. The V end lost 4 bases, the J end lost 4 bases, and 13 bases lay between the germline ends. Overall study findings and caveats: Patients did not significantly differ from controls in CD8+ Simpson's diversity.

It was genomic DNA that served as the template for profiling TCR beta VDJ and CDR3. In TCRdb, the reads were re-called with MiXCR into one record per CDR3 protein. The repertoire includes about 210,000 distinct CDR3 sequences, 34% of them detected once, and more than 0.95% sits in the top ten. Of note for this clonotype: The target antigen is unknown.

This chain joins TRBV29-1 and TRBJ1-2; D unresolved. The sample was sorted CD4+, CD8+, or CD8+CD57+ T cells (not recorded which) from PBMCs. This TCR derives from a human donor in good health, serving as a control. The CDR3 sequence: CSVVVREGYGYTF. CDR3 DNA: TGCAGCGTTGTAGTCCGGGAAGGCTATGGCTACACCTTC. Based on the CDR3 plus reference TRBV29-1 and TRBJ1-2, the full variable domain is SAVISQKPSRDICQRGTSLTIQCQVDSQVTMMFWYRQQPGQSLTLIATANQGSEATYESGFVIDKFPISRPNLTFSTLTVSNMSPEDSSIYLCSVVVREGYGYTFGSGTRLTVV.